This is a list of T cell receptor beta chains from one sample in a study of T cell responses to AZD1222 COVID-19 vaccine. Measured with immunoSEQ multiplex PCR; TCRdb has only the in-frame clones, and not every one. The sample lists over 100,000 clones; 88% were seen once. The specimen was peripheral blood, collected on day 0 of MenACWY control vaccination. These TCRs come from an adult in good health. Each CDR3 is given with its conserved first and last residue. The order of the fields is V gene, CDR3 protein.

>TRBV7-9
CASSLFPQRRRNNEQFF
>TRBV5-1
CASSLQGGRMNTEAFF
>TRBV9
CASSPWGVTGELFF
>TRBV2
CASSEGSREAF
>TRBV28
CASRPGRYGYTF
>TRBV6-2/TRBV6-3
CASSYGSGEQYF
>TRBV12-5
CASGLAEGGTEAFF
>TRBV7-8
CASSSRGTGRNSPLHF
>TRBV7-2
CASSLGQGSQPQHF
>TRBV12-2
CASRLSPDRYYGYTF
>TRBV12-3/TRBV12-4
CATGTGLGNTIYF
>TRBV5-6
CASSLIDRGGTEAFF
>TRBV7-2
CASSSGRNTEAFF
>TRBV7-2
CASSLGGQGETIYGYTF
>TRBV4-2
CASSQEALASQETQYF
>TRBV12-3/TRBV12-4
CASSSSQTDTQYF
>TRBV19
CASSFGIGEETQYF
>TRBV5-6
CASSLETGNYGYTF
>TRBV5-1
CASSPRQGAVSPLHF
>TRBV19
CASSTALEVSYEQYF
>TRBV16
CASSQQGDYGYTF
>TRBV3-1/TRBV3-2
CASSQDSPQGAQYF
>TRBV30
CAWRGGFNTEAFF
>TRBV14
CASSQAPQETQYF
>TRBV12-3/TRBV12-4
CASSPQVTAEQYF
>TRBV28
CATEQDNYGYTF
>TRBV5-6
CASSLGQSIEQYF
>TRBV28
CASSPGTGQRADTQYF
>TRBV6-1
CASSEGTGRTEAFF
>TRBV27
CASSLQGMGSPLHF
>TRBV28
CASSFTHGSDPEQYF
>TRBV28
CASSGNNEQFF
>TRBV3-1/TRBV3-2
CASSQDLGSRAFF
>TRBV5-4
CASSLTGGGYTF
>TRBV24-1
CATSGRGNQPQHF
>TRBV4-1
CASSHPGTENEQYF
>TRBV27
CASTLRPPGAGNTEAFF
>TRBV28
CASSNPGQGSVHEQYF
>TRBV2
CASSDDGGGYQPQHF
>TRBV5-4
CASSRDPRPGTGELFF
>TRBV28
CASIEIQGGIYEQYF
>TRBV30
CAWQRLAVGELFF
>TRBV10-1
CASSRKTSGIYEQYF
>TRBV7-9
CASSLSLGDTDTQYF
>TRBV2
CASIYTPYEQYF
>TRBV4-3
CASGEGGEQYF
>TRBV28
CATLGDRGGNTIYF
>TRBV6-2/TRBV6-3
CASSAMEGGKETQYF
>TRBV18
CASSEQESNQPQHF